This TCR beta chain was identified in a study of T cells after posttransplantation cyclophosphamide. General study results and limits: Skin or GI-infiltrating T cells shared few TRB sequences with blood. Donor CD8+ memory clones often dominated recipient blood repertoires at later times. Recipient CMV seropositivity and CMV reactivation strongly tracked TRB clonality.

Germline CDR1 is SEHNR and CDR2 is FQNEAQ (reference sequence). This CDR3 is 15 amino acids long. The junction had 11 bases not matched to a gene; V was cut back by 5 bases and J by 7 bases. Clones were read by immunoSEQ multiplex PCR, and TCRdb kept only the in-frame ones, dropping some. This sample has 25,000 to 30,000 clones, with roughly 90% found just once. Points on this clone: The antigen is not known.

Sequences were obtained from PBMCs. The receptor comes from a man in his forties or fifties. V is TRBV7-9 and J is TRBJ2-5, with 9 bases aligning to TRBD1. Written as DNA, the CDR3 is TGTGCCAGCAGCCGAAACAGGGGGCTGGACACGACCCAGTACTTC. Its translation: CASSRNRGLDTTQYF. Complete variable domain (other parts from reference TRBV7-9 and TRBJ2-5): DTGVSQNPRHKITKRGQNVTFRCDPISEHNRLYWYRQTLGQGPEFLTYFQNEAQLEKSRLLSDRFSAERPKGSFSTLEIQRTEQGDSAMYLCASSRNRGLDTTQYFGPGTRLLVL.